These 10 T cell receptor beta chains were all obtained from the same sample, sequenced in a study of blood T cell repertoires in COVID-19. Libraries were prepared by immunoSEQ multiplex PCR; TCRdb keeps only in-frame clonotypes and omits some of them. The sample includes 200,000 or so clones, more than 70% of them seen just once. Sample: PBMCs or T cells enriched from blood (not recorded which). These TCRs come from a middle-aged woman with acute COVID-19.

The rearrangement links TRBV5-1 to TRBJ2-2; D gene unclear. Germline lookup yields CDR1 SGHRS and CDR2 YFSETQ. V was pared by 2 bases and J by 2 bases, with 7 bases between. The CDR3 length is 14 residues. CDR3 DNA: TGCGCCAGCAGCTTAAACAGTAACACCGGGGAGCTGTTTTTT. This sequence encodes CASSLNSNTGELFF.

V is TRBV6-2 or TRBV6-3 and J is TRBJ1-1; tentative D call: TRBD1 (5 bases). The V end lost 0 bases, the J end lost 5 bases, and 13 bases lay between the germline ends. Germline assignment: CDR1 MNHEY and CDR2 SVGEGT. This CDR3 contains 15 residues. The CDR3 is CASSYSTGQWTEAFF. The CDR3, as DNA: TGTGCCAGCAGTTACTCTACAGGTCAGTGGACTGAAGCTTTCTTT.

This clone has a single count. The CDR3 loop is CASSLGLAGGRQETQYF. The CDR3 DNA is TGTGCCAGCAGCCTGGGACTAGCGGGAGGGCGGCAAGAGACCCAGTACTTC. The chain carries TRBV7-8 and TRBJ2-5, with TRBD2 identical over 16 bases. In germline, CDR1 is SGHVS, CDR2 FQNEAQ. This CDR3 has 17 amino acids. The J segment lost 2 bases and the V segment lost 5 bases, leaving 5 bases of the junction unmatched.

V is TRBV29-1 and J is TRBJ2-1; 8 bases fit TRBD2. The J segment lost 3 bases and the V segment lost 5 bases, leaving 3 bases of the junction unmatched. Germline loops: CDR1 SQVTM, CDR2 ANQGSEA. CDR3 length equals 13 residues. The CDR3 region has the DNA TGCAGCGTTACGGGACTAGGCTACAATGAGCAGTTCTTC. Amino acids: CSVTGLGYNEQFF.

This chain joins TRBV2 and TRBJ2-3, with 10 bases matching TRBD1. V shed 11 bases and J 8 bases; nucleotides not matched to a gene: 4. The length of the CDR3 is 11 residues. Germline CDR1 and CDR2: SNHLY and FYNNEI. The CDR3 coding sequence is TGTGCCGGGGACAGGGGATTTACGCAGTATTTT. The encoded protein is CAGDRGFTQYF. Using reference TRBV2 and TRBJ2-3 for the parts outside the CDR3, the full variable domain is EPEVTQTPSHQVTQMGQEVILRCVPISNHLYFYWYRQILGQKVEFLVSFYNNEISEKSEIFDDQFSVERPDGSNFTLKIRSTKLEDSAMYFCAGDRGFTQYFGPGTRLTVL.

The chain joins TRBV7-6 to TRBJ2-5, with a possible D match to TRBD2 (6 bases). CDR1 is SGHVS and CDR2 is FNYEAQ in the germline V gene. The CDR3 is 14 amino acids. Trimming removed 5 bases at V and 0 bases at J, with 10 bases between. The CDR3 protein is CASSPGGYQETQYF. DNA of the CDR3: TGTGCCAGCAGCCCAGGAGGGTACCAAGAGACCCAGTACTTC.

The chain couples TRBV7-9 to TRBJ1-1; TRBD1 agrees at 8 bases. The CDR3 contains 16 residues. Germline V gene sequence: CDR1 SEHNR, CDR2 FQNEAQ (reference sequence). V shed 5 bases and J 1 base; nucleotides not matched to a gene: 9. CDR3 in DNA: TGTGCCAGCAGCCCCGCCGGGACAGGAGGGAACACTGAAGCTTTCTTT. Protein product: CASSPAGTGGNTEAFF.

CDR3 nucleotides: TGCGCCAGCAGCTTGTTGGCTAGCGGCACAGATACGCAGTATTTT. This sequence encodes CASSLLASGTDTQYF. The V call is TRBV5-1, the J call TRBJ2-3, with D possibly being TRBD2 (6 bases). Trimming took off 1 base at V and 1 base at J, with 10 bases between the two ends. The germline V gene encodes CDR1 SGHRS and CDR2 YFSETQ. The CDR3 extends over 15 amino acids.

This chain links TRBV18 with TRBJ1-1; TRBD1 aligns across 7 bases. CDR1 and CDR2 from the germline V gene are KGHSH and LQKENI. Trimming removed 6 bases from V and 4 bases from J; junction bases left unmatched: 5. The CDR3 sequence is 13 residues long. This chain's CDR3 is CASSPTGLTEAFF. CDR3 nucleotide sequence: TGTGCCAGCTCGCCGACAGGGCTCACTGAAGCTTTCTTT.

The chain is built from TRBV21-1 and TRBJ1-1; no check of the table's D call, TRBD1, against the DNA was made. TRBV21-1 is assigned pseudogene status. This CDR3 has 10 amino acids. As DNA, the CDR3 is TGTGCCAGCAGCAGGGCACGAGCTTTCTTT. Its translation: CASSRARAFF.